The text below deals with one T cell receptor (beta chain). The antigen is undetermined. These data are taken from a study of PD-1 blockade in classical Hodgkin lymphoma. Points from the study as a whole: By C4D1, CD4+ diversity increased significantly, especially in complete responders. Some patients started nivolumab under 1 year after ASCT, and they were excluded.

This CDR3 comprises 15 residues. The germline V gene encodes CDR1 LNHDA and CDR2 SQIVND (reference sequence). After removal of 5 bases from V and 4 bases from J, the junction contained 5 bases not matched to a gene. Autologous stem cell transplantation was followed by relapse in every patient, and brentuximab vedotin exposure varied. TCRdb's copy holds only in-frame clones and misses some; the assay was immunoSEQ multiplex PCR. The table includes 20,000 to 25,000 clones, about three quarters detected once. This sequence originates from a human donor with classical Hodgkin lymphoma. The source was peripheral blood mononuclear cells (PBMCs), collected before the second cycle of nivolumab. The chain employs TRBV19 and TRBJ2-6, with TRBD1 identical over 7 bases. CDR3 sequence (DNA): TGTGCCAGTAGTCGAGACAGGGACGGGGCCAACGTCCTGACTTTC. Its protein is CASSRDRDGANVLTF.